Shown below are 21 T cell receptor beta chains from a single sample sequenced in a study of blood T cell repertoires in COVID-19. Here immunoSEQ multiplex PCR was the method, and the copy in TCRdb shows in-frame clones only, minus some. The profile covers approximately 210,000 clones, with more than 75% appearing a single time and under 2.5% taken by the ten largest. Sequencing was performed on peripheral blood. The receptor source for this set is a man between 35 and 55 years old with active or convalescent COVID-19.

CDR3 DNA sequence: TGTGCCAGCAGTTTGGGGCAGGGAGGAGAGCAGTACTTC. It specifies CASSLGQGGEQYF. The V gene is TRBV28, the J gene TRBJ2-7; D perhaps matches TRBD2 (6 bases). The CDR3 has 13 amino acids. Germline CDR1 reads MDHEN; CDR2 reads SYDVKM. Trimming shortened V by 3 bases and J by 7 bases, and 13 bases separated the two germline ends.

J is TRBJ1-1 and V is TRBV5-1, with D tentatively TRBD1 (5 bases). CDR1 and CDR2 (germline): SGHRS, YFSETQ. Trimming pared 4 bases from V and 1 base from J, leaving 11 bases between. The CDR3 is 14 amino acids. The CDR3 is CASSRDSSNTEAFF. The DNA of the CDR3 is TGCGCCAGCAGCAGGGACTCCTCGAACACTGAAGCTTTCTTT.

The chain joins TRBV6-5 to TRBJ2-1; 7 nucleotides align to TRBD2. The J segment lost 5 bases and the V segment lost 3 bases, leaving 4 bases of the junction unmatched. The CDR3 consists of 14 residues. The germline V gene encodes CDR1 MNHEY and CDR2 SVGAGI. The CDR3 loop reads CASSYSGHDNEQFF. CDR3 nucleotides: TGTGCCAGCAGTTATAGCGGGCACGACAATGAGCAGTTCTTC.

This clone turned up a few times. This chain uses TRBV11-2 with TRBJ2-7, with TRBD2 matching over 10 bases. Germline CDR1 reads SGHAT; CDR2 reads FQNNGV. This CDR3 contains 16 residues. The trim removed 6 bases at V and 1 base at J, leaving 9 bases unmatched. The CDR3 region is CASRLELAGTSYEQYF. The DNA for the CDR3 is TGTGCCAGCAGGCTCGAACTAGCGGGAACGTCCTACGAGCAGTACTTC.

V usage is TRBV25-1 and J usage is TRBJ2-1; D is possibly TRBD1 (5 bases). Trimming stripped 9 bases from V and 0 bases from J, with 12 bases between. The CDR3 totals 14 residues. Germline CDR1 is MGHDK and CDR2 is SYGVNS. CDR3 sequence reads: CASSRQSSYNEQFF. The CDR3 bases are TGTGCCAGTAGCCGACAGAGCTCCTACAATGAGCAGTTCTTC. Complete variable domain (other parts from reference TRBV25-1 and TRBJ2-1): EADIYQTPRYLVIGTGKKITLECSQTMGHDKMYWYQQDPGMELHLIHYSYGVNSTEKGDLSSESTVSRIRTEHFPLTLESARPSHTSQYLCASSRQSSYNEQFFGPGTRLTVL.

The rearrangement links TRBV9 to TRBJ1-1; 7 bases match TRBD1. Germline CDR1 is SGDLS and CDR2 is YYNGEE. The CDR3 covers 15 residues. With 3 bases clipped from V and 2 bases from J, the junction kept 7 bases outside the gene matches. The CDR3 loop is CASSGWTGANTEAFF. The CDR3 nucleotides read TGTGCCAGCAGCGGATGGACAGGAGCCAACACTGAAGCTTTCTTT.

The chain recombines TRBV18 with TRBJ2-5; 11 bases are a match to TRBD2. Germline trimming cut 6 bases from V and 2 bases from J; bases unmatched to any gene: 5. CDR1 and CDR2 (germline): KGHSH, LQKENI. This CDR3 is built from 15 residues. CDR3 bases: TGTGCCAGCTCTCCGGGACTAGCGGCTCAAGAGACCCAGTACTTC. It encodes CASSPGLAAQETQYF.

The rearrangement links TRBV4-1 to TRBJ1-2; a weak D match, TRBD1 (6 bases). Trimming removed 2 bases from V and 8 bases from J, with 33 bases in between. CDR1 is MGHRA, CDR2 YSYEKL, per germline. The CDR3 sequence is 20 residues long. The CDR3: CASSQRLGGQIKQGRGGYTF. The CDR3 bases are TGCGCCAGCAGCCAACGACTGGGCGGGCAGATTAAGCAGGGCAGGGGCGGCTACACCTTC.

The V and J genes are TRBV28 and TRBJ2-1; 11 bases are shared with TRBD2. This CDR3 has 15 amino acids. Germline V gives CDR1 MDHEN, CDR2 SYDVKM. Losses at the gene ends were 3 bases for V and 8 bases for J; bases not matched to a gene: 6. The CDR3, as DNA: TGTGCCAGCAGTTTTTCTAGCGGGAGGCTCGATGAGCAGTTCTTC. Translated, it gives CASSFSSGRLDEQFF.

This clone was detected ten times or more. The V gene is TRBV12-3 or TRBV12-4, the J gene TRBJ1-6, with D uncertain. The CDR3 totals 13 residues. The germline V and J ends were trimmed by 3 bases and 7 bases, with 7 bases remaining between them. The CDR3 is CASSFRVNSPLHF. CDR3 nucleotide sequence: TGTGCCAGCAGTTTTCGGGTGAATTCACCCCTCCACTTT.

The genes are TRBV27 and TRBJ2-7, with 8 bases that match TRBD1. Germline values: CDR1 MNHEY, CDR2 SMNVEV (reference sequence). This CDR3 has 14 amino acids. The junction had 4 bases not matched to a gene; V was cut back by 4 bases and J by 2 bases. The CDR3 bases are TGTGCCAGCAGTTGGGGACAGGCCACCTACGAGCAGTACTTC. This gives the protein CASSWGQATYEQYF.

V gene TRBV11-3 combines with J gene TRBJ2-7, with a possible D match to TRBD2 (6 bases). V lost 0 bases to trimming and J lost 5 bases, with 26 bases between them. The length of the CDR3 is 19 residues. Germline V lookup: CDR1 SGHNT, CDR2 YENEEA. The CDR3 DNA follows: TGTGCCAGCAGCTTAGATGCTAGCGAAATAGAGACGCTACAGAACGAGCAGTACTTC. It yields the protein CASSLDASEIETLQNEQYF.

In the case of this clone: This specimen includes other DNA sequences encoding the same CDR3. The chain combines TRBV24-1 with TRBJ1-2; D gene uncertain. The CDR3 is 12 residues long. Per the germline V gene, CDR1 is KGHDR and CDR2 is SFDVKD. Trimming pared 3 bases from V and 5 bases from J, leaving 6 bases between. CDR3 region: CATSDGRYGYTF. The CDR3, as DNA: TGTGCCACCAGTGATGGTCGGTATGGCTACACCTTC.

This clone was seen only once. The chain recombines TRBV19 with TRBJ1-1; D is unresolved. Trimming shortened V by 3 bases and J by 5 bases, and 13 bases separated the two germline ends. The germline gives CDR1 LNHDA, CDR2 SQIVND (reference sequence). The CDR3 length is 14 residues. The CDR3 sequence: CASSITAYVTEAFF. The CDR3 coding sequence is TGTGCCAGTAGTATTACAGCCTACGTGACTGAAGCTTTCTTT. Combining the CDR3 with reference TRBV19 and TRBJ1-1 gives the whole variable domain DGGITQSPKYLFRKEGQNVTLSCEQNLNHDAMYWYRQDPGQGLRLIYYSQIVNDFQKGDIAEGYSVSREKKESFPLTVTSAQKNPTAFYLCASSITAYVTEAFFGQGTRLTVV.

The chain has TRBV9 and TRBJ2-7; tentatively, D is TRBD1 (6 bases). CDR1 SGDLS and CDR2 YYNGEE come from the germline V gene. Trimming cost V 0 bases and J 4 bases, with 8 bases left between them. The CDR3 extends over 13 amino acids. The CDR3 DNA is TGTGCCAGCAGCGTAGCAGGGGAATACGAGCAGTACTTC. Protein sequence: CASSVAGEYEQYF.

V is TRBV28 and J is TRBJ1-5; D may be TRBD1 (6 bases). V lost 3 bases and J lost 3, with 12 bases in between. The germline V gene has CDR1 MDHEN and CDR2 SYDVKM. The CDR3 totals 15 residues. CDR3 region: CASSFQGSYNQPQHF. For the CDR3, the DNA is TGTGCCAGCAGTTTTCAGGGGTCTTACAATCAGCCCCAGCATTTT.

This chain uses TRBV11-3 with TRBJ1-6; D perhaps matches TRBD1 (5 bases). The CDR3 extends over 15 amino acids. Looked up from germline, CDR1 is SGHNT and CDR2 is YENEEA. The ends were cut back, 2 bases at V and 7 bases at J, with 12 bases in the middle. This chain's CDR3 is CASSLQGGLNSPLHF. The CDR3 DNA is TGTGCCAGCAGCTTACAGGGAGGATTAAATTCACCCCTCCACTTT.

The chain combines TRBV28 with TRBJ2-2, with 9 bases identical to TRBD2. CDR1 MDHEN and CDR2 SYDVKM come from the germline V gene. The length of the CDR3 is 14 residues. V shed 8 bases, J shed 6 bases, and the junction held 7 bases outside the gene matches. The CDR3 bases are TGTGCCAGCTTCCCCGGGACTAGCTCCGGGGAGCTGTTTTTT. Residues: CASFPGTSSGELFF.

CDR3 bases: TGCAGTGCTAGCCCGGACAGCACCCAGTACTTC. Its protein product is CSASPDSTQYF. This rearrangement joins TRBV20-1 to TRBJ2-5; TRBD1 is a possible D gene (6 bases). This CDR3 has 11 residues. Germline CDR1 and CDR2: DFQATT and SNEGSKA (reference sequence). V lost 3 bases, J lost 8 bases, and 10 bases lay in between.

This chain connects TRBV19 to TRBJ2-7, with 8 bases matching TRBD2. The V and J ends lost 3 bases and 5 bases, in that order; junction bases with no gene match: 3. This CDR3 spans 13 amino acids. CDR1 is LNHDA, CDR2 SQIVND, per germline (reference sequence). The chain's CDR3 is CASSIAGGHEQYF. The CDR3 bases are TGTGCCAGTAGTATTGCGGGGGGCCACGAGCAGTACTTC.

This clone appeared a few times. The gene calls are TRBV7-2 and TRBJ1-3; a weak D match, TRBD1 (6 bases). This CDR3 spans 16 amino acids. Germline V gives CDR1 SGHTA, CDR2 FQGNSA. V gave up 3 bases and J gave up 7 bases, with 19 bases separating them. In DNA, the CDR3 is TGTGCCAGCAGCTTGGGACCACAGGGTAGTGTGAACACCATATATTTT. Its translation: CASSLGPQGSVNTIYF.